This section outlines one T cell receptor (beta chain) sequence together with its context. Its specific antigen is unknown. With the read ending 3 residues before the CDR3 end, the germline J gene is used to fill in that end. These data are taken from a study of T cells in women clearing cervical HPV infection listed by TCRdb under 2018. Context from the whole study: The cases were some 25 women with histologically confirmed HPV16-related CIN3 or worse, and 2 of these cases were invasive cancers. Controls were 25 to 30 women whose single incident HPV16 infection cleared within 12 months without precancer or cancer developing. Blood from cases was drawn at the visit where the lesion was first identified, while blood from controls was drawn once the infection was no longer detected. Among cases, blood sampling occurred a median of around 160 days after lesion detection, with an interquartile range of about 80 to 230 days. Because only a few women had HLA typing data, the possibility that HLA type acted as a confounder could not be ruled out. An exploratory proof-of-principle case-control study, nested within the Guanacaste HPV Natural History Study in Costa Rica, was conducted to compare TCR repertoires across cervical HPV16 outcomes. Cases and controls were matched on age within five years and on year of sample collection. Cases had a median age of about 34 years and controls had a median age of around 40, with no significant differences in baseline characteristics. In the parent cohort, roughly 9,700 women aged 18 or older were enrolled in Guanacaste, Costa Rica, during 1993 to 1994 and then followed for approximately 7 years. Five blinded duplicates per group were added as quality controls, giving around 60 samples: about 50 participants and approximately ten replicates.

The immunoSEQ assay used multiplex PCR to amplify TCR beta CDR3 regions from an average of approximately 1,100 ng of genomic DNA per sample. To correct primer bias, the assay used a complete synthetic TCR repertoire to set an amplification baseline. The amplicons were sequenced on the Illumina platform. The paper's data handling went like this. Sequence errors were corrected by clustering with frequency ratios and a modified nearest-neighbor algorithm, and the sequences were then analyzed in the immunoSEQ Analyzer using IMGT gene definitions. At each rarefaction depth, TCR richness and evenness were averaged over 20 rarefaction repeats, and samples with fewer sequences than the depth were excluded. Wilcoxon rank sum tests with FDR correction were used to compare V, D and J gene relative abundances between the groups. An intraclass correlation of around 96% for TCR richness and an average of around 82% across 66 gene segments were obtained from the blinded duplicates. TCRdb carries this immuneACCESS record with in-frame sequences only. Its versions omit some clonotypes, under half of them owing to an unresolved V gene in the studies checked, with the rest unexplained. Clonal size and the V and J genes are those of that table, whereas D and trimming came from the DNA. This sample's table carries some 20,000 clones. The ten largest make up about 5% of the sample.

Every participant had a single incident cervical HPV16 infection, and women with prevalent HPV16 infections were excluded. Cervical HPV DNA was detected with MY09/MY11 PCR, and genotyping was done with dot-blot hybridization. Roughly 15 mL of heparinized blood was centrifuged, after which the buffy coat was aliquoted, frozen at -30 degrees C, and then stored at -80 degrees C. Genomic DNA was extracted from buffy coat specimens using QIAGEN kits. The germline V gene encodes CDR1 SGHDN and CDR2 FVKESK. The cysteine opens and the phenylalanine closes a CDR3 of 11 amino acids. The DNA has 24 bases, all within the CDR3, and is read from base 1. What the work shows at the level of the full study, not this receptor alone: TCR repertoire richness was significantly higher in CIN3+ cases than in controls across sequencing depths, while evenness did not differ. TRBV6-7 relative abundance was lower in cases than in controls (roughly 0.12% versus 0.17%; Bonferroni P = 0.0008). By combining richness with V gene abundances, random forest classifiers separated cases from controls with an estimated AUC of 0.83. Because the number of T cells in each sample was unknown, differences in richness could reflect differing T-cell content rather than repertoire biology. The cross-sectional design could not show whether the associations came before the infection or were a result of it, and neither effector/memory subsets nor HPV-specific T cells were isolated.

The TCR was taken from a woman between 18 and 70 years old with a cervical HPV16 infection that either progressed to CIN3+ or cleared (not recorded which). The V gene is TRBV14 and the J gene is TRBJ2-3; no D gene call is confident. The sequenced sample was blood buffy coat. The encoded CDR3 is CASSQLATQYF. The part of the CDR3 DNA that was read is TGTGCCAGCAGCCAACTGGCAACG.